A single sample gave rise to the 27 T cell receptor beta chains below, sequenced in a study of cytomegalovirus exposure and HLA in healthy donors. It was with 60 Vbeta and 13 Jbeta primers that the PCR ran. The method was immunoSEQ multiplex PCR; TCRdb's version includes in-frame clones alone and lacks a portion of them. The table has 110,000 to 150,000 clones, around 82% seen once. Input material: PBMCs. The receptors come from a female donor in good health and CMV-seronegative.

The rearrangement uses TRBV28 and TRBJ2-1; 10 bases fit TRBD2. V lost 3 bases and J lost 9; bases outside the gene matches: 14. The CDR3 has 17 amino acids. Germline CDR1 is MDHEN and CDR2 is SYDVKM. CDR3 in DNA: TGTGCCAGCAGTTTCCTAATGAGCGGGGGGGCTTGGGGTGAGCAGTTCTTC. Its protein is CASSFLMSGGAWGEQFF.

This clone occurred once. The chain recombines TRBV6-1 with TRBJ1-1, with 10 nucleotides matching TRBD1. The germline V gene has CDR1 MNHNS and CDR2 SASEGT. This CDR3 region has 14 residues. V dropped 4 bases and J dropped 5; count of bases not matched to a gene: 4. The CDR3: CASSADRGRTEAFF. CDR3 in DNA: TGTGCCAGCAGTGCGGACAGGGGGAGGACTGAAGCTTTCTTT.

The chain combines TRBV28 with TRBJ2-7; TRBD1 might be the D (6 bases). Germline CDR1 MDHEN, CDR2 SYDVKM. V was cut by 10 bases and J by 3 bases, with 13 bases left in between. This CDR3 has 12 residues. Written as DNA, the CDR3 is TGTGCCACCTGGGACACCGACTACGAGCAGTACTTC. It codes for CATWDTDYEQYF.

The V gene is TRBV5-1, the J gene TRBJ1-3, with a possible D match to TRBD1 (5 bases). CDR3 length: 14 amino acids. Germline loops: CDR1 SGHRS, CDR2 YFSETQ. V lost 3 bases and J lost 7, with 14 bases in between. In nucleotides, the CDR3 is TGCGCCAGCAGCTCGACCGGGGGGGGGAACACCATATATTTT. This gives the protein CASSSTGGGNTIYF.

Comments on this clone: A read error may produce the germline difference seen at one junction end. The V call is TRBV28, the J call TRBJ2-1, with D maybe TRBD1 (5 bases). The CDR3 is made up of 13 amino acids. In germline, CDR1 is MDHEN, CDR2 SYDVKM. Here the CDR3 DNA reads TGTGCCAGCAGTCCAGGGTCCTTCAATGAGCAGTTCTTC. Residues: CASSPGSFNEQFF.

This chain links TRBV28 with TRBJ2-5, with 8 bases lining up with TRBD2. Germline CDR1 is MDHEN and CDR2 is SYDVKM. This CDR3 comprises 14 residues. V lost 4 bases, J lost 6 bases, and 7 bases stayed unmatched. CDR3 sequence: CASSSGGLEKTQYF. CDR3 nucleotide sequence: TGTGCCAGCAGTTCGGGAGGGTTAGAGAAGACCCAGTACTTC.

A remark on this clone: Different DNA sequences within this sample yield the same CDR3. CDR3 sequence: CASSLGGQGGTEAFF. CDR3 coding DNA: TGCGCCAGCAGCTTGGGGGGACAGGGGGGGACTGAAGCTTTCTTT. The chain recombines TRBV5-1 with TRBJ1-1, with TRBD1 identical over 11 bases. Germline lookup yields CDR1 SGHRS and CDR2 YFSETQ. The V and J ends lost 0 bases and 5 bases, in that order; junction bases with no gene match: 3. The length of the CDR3 is 15 residues.

V is TRBV27 and J is TRBJ2-7; D perhaps matches TRBD2 (6 bases). V lost 4 bases, J lost 6 bases, and 13 bases lay in between. This CDR3 has 13 residues. The germline CDR1 and CDR2 sequences are MNHEY and SMNVEV (reference sequence). This CDR3 reads CASSSWGEREQYF. The CDR3 bases are TGTGCCAGCAGTTCATGGGGGGAGCGCGAGCAGTACTTC.

The chain recombines TRBV12-5 with TRBJ2-7; maybe TRBD2 (7 bases). Germline CDR1 and CDR2: LGHNT and FRNRAP. The CDR3 has 17 residues. Trimming stripped 0 bases from V and 0 bases from J, with 15 bases between. The DNA for the CDR3 is TGTGCTAGTGGTTTGGTACTTGGGGGGGGCCTCTCCTACGAGCAGTACTTC. The encoded protein is CASGLVLGGGLSYEQYF. The entire variable domain, with the rest obtained from reference TRBV12-5 and TRBJ2-7, is as follows: DARVTQTPRHKVTEMGQEVTMRCQPILGHNTVFWYRQTMMQGLELLAYFRNRAPLDDSGMPKDRFSAEMPDATLATLKIQPSEPRDSAVYFCASGLVLGGGLSYEQYFGPGTRLTVT.

The V call is TRBV5-1, the J call TRBJ2-3; a weak D match, TRBD2 (6 bases). Trimming took 0 bases from V and 0 from J, leaving 17 bases between them. CDR1 and CDR2 (germline): SGHRS, YFSETQ. CDR3 length: 18 residues. The CDR3 spells CASSLGDGGKWSTDTQYF. CDR3 nucleotides: TGCGCCAGCAGCTTGGGGGATGGGGGGAAGTGGAGCACAGATACGCAGTATTTT.

This chain connects TRBV19 to TRBJ1-2; TRBD1 is a possible D gene (5 bases). V lost 1 base and J lost 4, with 7 bases in between. This CDR3 region has 13 residues. Germline loops: CDR1 LNHDA, CDR2 SQIVND (reference sequence). The CDR3 sequence: CASSIGQLYGYTF. The CDR3, as DNA: TGTGCCAGTAGTATAGGACAGCTCTATGGCTACACCTTC.

The chain employs TRBV5-1 and TRBJ1-3; TRBD1 matches at 7 bases. Unmatched junction bases numbered 8, after V lost 4 bases and J lost 4 bases. Germline CDR1 is SGHRS and CDR2 is YFSETQ. This CDR3 region has 15 residues. The CDR3: CASSTTTGRGNTIYF. CDR3 sequence (DNA): TGCGCCAGCAGCACAACGACAGGGCGAGGAAACACCATATATTTT.

CDR3 in amino acids: CASTSQWENNEQFF. In DNA, the CDR3 is TGTGCCAGCACTTCCCAGTGGGAGAACAATGAGCAGTTCTTC. The chain links TRBV28 to TRBJ2-1; perhaps TRBD2 as D (5 bases). CDR1 MDHEN and CDR2 SYDVKM come from the germline V gene. The V gene lost 7 bases and the J gene lost 5 bases, with 15 bases spanning the gap. CDR3 length: 14 residues.

This chain links TRBV5-1 with TRBJ2-5; 8 bases align to TRBD2. The closer fit of TRBJ2-7 to the DNA end suggests the J call may be wrong. The CDR3 covers 17 residues. Germline loops: CDR1 SGHRS, CDR2 YFSETQ. The CDR3 here is CASSRILSGEGLYEQYF. The CDR3 DNA is TGCGCCAGCAGCAGGATCCTTAGCGGGGAGGGCCTCTACGAGCAGTACTTC.

V is TRBV6-6 and J is TRBJ2-7; D gene uncertain. Trimming stripped 0 bases from V and 2 bases from J, with 8 bases between. CDR1 and CDR2 from the germline V gene are MNHNY and SVGAGI (reference sequence). This CDR3 is built from 14 residues. CDR3 amino acids: CASSYSTRTYEQYF. CDR3 sequence (DNA): TGTGCCAGCAGTTACTCGACCAGGACCTACGAGCAGTACTTC.

A few counts support this clone. The junction departs from the called germline gene at one end, perhaps through a read error. This chain joins TRBV28 and TRBJ1-1; TRBD1 is a possible D gene (5 bases). CDR3 length: 14 residues. Germline V gene data show CDR1 as MDHEN and CDR2 as SYDVKM. The CDR3 is CASRLRVGRGEAFF. The CDR3 nucleotides read TGTGCCAGCCGTTTAAGGGTCGGGAGGGGAGAAGCTTTCTTT.

This clone was seen a handful of times. The V call is TRBV6-1, the J call TRBJ1-2, with no clear D. The germline CDR1 and CDR2 sequences are MNHNS and SASEGT. Trimming left V 5 bases short and J 3 bases short, with 16 bases between. This CDR3 region has 15 residues. CDR3 in amino acids: CASSPLRAGYYGYTF. Written as DNA, the CDR3 is TGTGCCAGCAGTCCCTTGCGGGCAGGATACTATGGCTACACCTTC.

The chain employs TRBV19 and TRBJ2-1, with 11 nucleotides matching TRBD2. Unmatched junction bases numbered 7, after V lost 5 bases and J lost 7 bases. Germline V gene data show CDR1 as LNHDA and CDR2 as SQIVND (reference sequence). CDR3 length equals 15 residues. The DNA of the CDR3 is TGTGCCAGTAGTGACCATAGCGGGGGGGGGAATGAGCAGTTCTTC. Translation: CASSDHSGGGNEQFF.

The chain is built from TRBV19 and TRBJ1-5; D not resolved. CDR3 length: 16 residues. Germline V gives CDR1 LNHDA, CDR2 SQIVND (reference sequence). Trimming removed 8 bases at V and 3 bases at J, with 20 bases between. CDR3 sequence (DNA): TGTGCCAGTTCCACCCGGGCGGGTTTGACCAATCAGCCCCAGCATTTT. This encodes CASSTRAGLTNQPQHF.

V and J are TRBV27 and TRBJ2-7, with D possibly matching TRBD2 (6 bases). The CDR3 is 16 amino acids. CDR1 MNHEY and CDR2 SMNVEV come from the germline V gene (reference sequence). V was clipped by 3 bases and J by 4 bases, with 19 bases between them. This CDR3 is CASSFGSGQAGYEQYF. CDR3 bases: TGTGCCAGCAGTTTTGGTTCCGGTCAGGCGGGGTACGAGCAGTACTTC.

The rearrangement joins TRBV5-6 to TRBJ2-1; maybe TRBD2 (6 bases). The CDR3 consists of 17 residues. Germline-derived CDR1 and CDR2 are SGHDT and YYEEEE. Trimming stripped 1 base from V and 0 bases from J, with 14 bases between. In DNA, the CDR3 is TGTGCCAGCAGCTTGTATGGGGGGATGGACTCCTACAATGAGCAGTTCTTC. It translates to CASSLYGGMDSYNEQFF.

CDR3 in amino acids: CASSQDLWTSGGLEETQYF. DNA for the CDR3: TGCGCCAGCAGCCAAGATCTTTGGACTAGCGGGGGGCTAGAAGAGACCCAGTACTTC. This sequence joins TRBV4-3 and TRBJ2-5; TRBD2 matches 14 bases. The CDR3 loop spans 19 amino acids. V lost 0 bases, J lost 3 bases, and 9 bases stayed unmatched. Per germline, CDR1 LGHNA and CDR2 YSLEER.

This clone was counted a single time. The sample carries other DNA sequences with the same CDR3. The chain joins TRBV29-1 to TRBJ2-1, with D possibly being TRBD2 (7 bases). The CDR3 has 13 amino acids. V gave up 5 bases and J gave up 7 bases, with 15 bases separating them. CDR1 is SQVTM and CDR2 is ANQGSEA in the germline V gene. The CDR3 nucleotides are TGCAGCGTTCGAGGGGGGGTTTGGAATGAGCAGTTCTTC. Encoded protein: CSVRGGVWNEQFF.

The chain joins TRBV2 to TRBJ2-7; 8 nucleotides match TRBD2. Germline V gene data show CDR1 as SNHLY and CDR2 as FYNNEI. J was trimmed by 2 bases and V by 0 bases; bases with no gene match: 9. The CDR3 contains 17 residues. The CDR3 region has the DNA TGTGCCAGCAGTGAAGCGCTTATTCCGGGACTAGCCTACGAGCAGTACTTC. Protein product: CASSEALIPGLAYEQYF.

This chain connects TRBV5-6 to TRBJ1-6; D unclear. The CDR3 consists of 14 residues. The V gene lost 0 bases and the J gene lost 7 bases, with 8 bases spanning the gap. Germline V lookup: CDR1 SGHDT, CDR2 YYEEEE. Here the CDR3 reads CASSLGRENSPLHF. The CDR3 DNA is TGTGCCAGCAGCTTGGGACGGGAAAATTCACCCCTCCACTTT.

V usage is TRBV29-1 and J usage is TRBJ1-1; possible D gene TRBD1, 5 bases. Germline CDR1 SQVTM, CDR2 ANQGSEA. CDR3 length: 15 residues. Trimming removed 6 bases at V and 6 bases at J, with 23 bases between. For the CDR3, the DNA is TGCAGCGTCTTCGAGTTTAAACAGGATTTTGCTGAAGCTTTCTTT. Encoded protein: CSVFEFKQDFAEAFF.

This clone was found a few times. CDR3 region: CASSPGHGLYNEQFF. CDR3 nucleotide sequence: TGCGCCAGCAGCCCAGGACACGGGCTATACAATGAGCAGTTCTTC. The chain employs TRBV5-1 and TRBJ2-1; maybe TRBD1 (5 bases). The V gene's germline CDR1 is SGHRS and CDR2 YFSETQ. This CDR3 comprises 15 residues. The V and J ends lost 4 bases and 4 bases respectively, with 15 bases between them. Combining the CDR3 with reference TRBV5-1 and TRBJ2-1 gives the whole variable domain KAGVTQTPRYLIKTRGQQVTLSCSPISGHRSVSWYQQTPGQGLQFLFEYFSETQRNKGNFPGRFSGRQFSNSRSEMNVSTLELGDSALYLCASSPGHGLYNEQFFGPGTRLTVL.